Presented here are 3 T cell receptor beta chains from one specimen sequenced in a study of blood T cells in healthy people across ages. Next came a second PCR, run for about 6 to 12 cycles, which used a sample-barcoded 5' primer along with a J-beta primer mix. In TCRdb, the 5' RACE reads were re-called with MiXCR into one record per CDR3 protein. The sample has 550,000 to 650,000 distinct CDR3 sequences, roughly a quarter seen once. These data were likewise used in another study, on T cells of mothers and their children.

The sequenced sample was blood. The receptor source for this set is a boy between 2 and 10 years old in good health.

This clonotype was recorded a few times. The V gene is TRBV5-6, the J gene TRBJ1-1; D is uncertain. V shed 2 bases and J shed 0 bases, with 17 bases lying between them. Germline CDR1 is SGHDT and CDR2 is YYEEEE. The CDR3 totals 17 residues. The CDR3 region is CASSFWATGHMNTEAFF. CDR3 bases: TGTGCCAGCAGCTTCTGGGCTACCGGCCATATGAACACTGAAGCTTTCTTT.

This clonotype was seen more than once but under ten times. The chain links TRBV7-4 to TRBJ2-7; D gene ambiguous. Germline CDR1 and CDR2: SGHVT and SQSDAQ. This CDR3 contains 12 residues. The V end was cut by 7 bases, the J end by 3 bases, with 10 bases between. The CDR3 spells CASTLRHYEQYF. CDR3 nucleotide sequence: TGTGCCAGCACCCTTCGCCACTACGAGCAGTACTTC.

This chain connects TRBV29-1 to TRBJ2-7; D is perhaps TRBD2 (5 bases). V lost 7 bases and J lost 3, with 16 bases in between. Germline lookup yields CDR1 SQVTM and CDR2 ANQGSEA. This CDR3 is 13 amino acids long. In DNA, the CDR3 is TGCAGCGGGTGGAGCGGTTCCGGCTACGAGCAGTACTTC. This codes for CSGWSGSGYEQYF.